The clone carrying this TCR beta chain was picked up a small number of times. CDR3 length: 15 residues. Trimming removed 1 base from V and 2 bases from J, with 12 bases in between. Germline V lookup: CDR1 LGHNA, CDR2 YNFKEQ. TCRdb re-derived calls from the RT-PCR reads in MiXCR, one entry per CDR3 protein. The sample has about 160,000 distinct CDR3 sequences, roughly a tenth seen once; the top ten hold roughly an eighth. The sample originates from a study of response to subunit inactivated influenza vaccine. The V gene is TRBV4-2, the J gene TRBJ2-7; maybe TRBD1 (6 bases). The receptor comes from a man in his forties or fifties who received an inactivated influenza vaccine. Sequenced here: non-naive T cells sorted from PBMCs, sampled around seven weeks after vaccination. CDR3 sequence reads: CASSQVSGQTYEQYF. The CDR3 DNA sequence: TGTGCCAGCAGCCAAGTTTCTGGACAGACCTACGAGCAGTACTTC.